What follows are 27 T cell receptor beta chains derived from one specimen sequenced in a study. Treg sorting used a CD4+CD25+CD127-/low gate. Using its own MiXCR run on the 5' RACE reads, TCRdb lists one record per CDR3 protein. The data hold tens of thousands of distinct CDR3 sequences, with about 25% observed a single time. Sample: tumor-infiltrating Tregs sorted from the breast tumor. The receptor source for this set is a female donor with breast cancer.

The V gene is TRBV20-1, the J gene TRBJ2-5; D gene unclear. Germline-derived CDR1 and CDR2 are DFQATT and SNEGSKA (reference sequence). The V end was cut by 4 bases, the J end by 2 bases, with 11 bases between. This CDR3 spans 13 amino acids. Here the CDR3 DNA reads TGCAGTGCTACCCCTGGCGTGCAAGAGACCCAGTACTTC. Amino acid sequence: CSATPGVQETQYF.

This clonotype was seen many times. The rearrangement uses TRBV3-1 and TRBJ2-1; possibly TRBD2 for D (5 bases). CDR1 and CDR2 (germline): LGHDT, YNNKEL (reference sequence). This CDR3 has 13 amino acids. V shed 4 bases and J shed 2 bases, with 6 bases lying between them. CDR3 nucleotides: TGTGCCAGCAGCCGAGGGACCTACAATGAGCAGTTCTTC. This gives the protein CASSRGTYNEQFF.

Turning to this clonotype: The CDR3 does not close with the conserved phenylalanine or tryptophan, likely indicating a read error. The chain links TRBV5-1 to TRBJ2-5, with 10 positions matching TRBD2. The CDR3 is made up of 14 amino acids. With V trimmed by 4 bases and J by 1 base, 1 base remained unmatched. CDR1 SGHRS and CDR2 YFSETQ come from the germline V gene. Here the CDR3 DNA reads TGCGCCAGCAGCGCTAGCGGGGGCCAAGAGACCCAGTACTCC. Translated: CASSASGGQETQYS.

The rearrangement uses TRBV2 and TRBJ1-2, with D uncertain. The CDR3 consists of 14 residues. With 5 bases removed from V and 6 bases from J, the gap between germline ends came to 16 bases. The germline V gene has CDR1 SNHLY and CDR2 FYNNEI. The CDR3 sequence: CASSTRRGGNGYTF. Written as DNA, the CDR3 is TGTGCCAGCAGTACCAGGCGGGGAGGTAATGGCTACACCTTC.

This clonotype was counted between two and nine times. In DNA, the CDR3 is TGCGCCAGCAGCTTGGGACCAACTAGCACAGATACGCAGTATTTT. Its protein product is CASSLGPTSTDTQYF. The chain couples TRBV5-1 to TRBJ2-3; no clear D gene. CDR3 length equals 15 residues. V gave up 0 bases and J gave up 0 bases, with 8 bases separating them. Per germline, CDR1 SGHRS and CDR2 YFSETQ.

The J gene is TRBJ2-3, the V gene TRBV7-3; D unclear. The CDR3 totals 13 residues. V was trimmed by 2 bases and J by 5 bases, leaving 8 bases between them. Germline CDR1 and CDR2: SGHTA and FQGTGA. Here the CDR3 reads CASSLGMKDTQYF. CDR3 DNA: TGTGCCAGCAGCTTAGGGATGAAAGATACGCAGTATTTT.

V is TRBV20-1 and J is TRBJ2-1; 10 nucleotides agree with TRBD2. In germline, CDR1 is DFQATT, CDR2 SNEGSKA (reference sequence). CDR3 length: 16 residues. V gave up 1 base and J gave up 3 bases; unmatched junction bases: 6. The CDR3 sequence is CSARALAGGIYNEQFF. In DNA, the CDR3 is TGCAGTGCTAGAGCTTTAGCGGGAGGAATCTACAATGAGCAGTTCTTC.

This clonotype was seen many times. This chain connects TRBV4-1 to TRBJ1-1; tentative D call: TRBD1 (6 bases). Deletions cut 4 bases from V and 1 base from J, with 13 bases between. In germline, CDR1 is MGHRA, CDR2 YSYEKL. The length of the CDR3 is 15 residues. The CDR3 sequence: CASSRERTANTEAFF. CDR3 nucleotides: TGCGCCAGCAGCCGAGAGAGGACAGCGAACACTGAAGCTTTCTTT.

The chain uses TRBV2 and TRBJ2-7; TRBD2 aligns across 9 bases. V lost 5 bases and J lost 2; bases outside the gene matches: 4. Germline V gene data show CDR1 as SNHLY and CDR2 as FYNNEI. The CDR3 spans 14 residues. The CDR3 DNA reads as TGTGCCAGCAGTAGCGGGGGGATAACCTACGAGCAGTACTTC. Translation: CASSSGGITYEQYF.

The sample holds many counts of this clonotype. The V call is TRBV4-3, the J call TRBJ2-2; no clear D. Trimming cost V 2 bases and J 0 bases, with 10 bases left between them. Germline V gives CDR1 LGHNA, CDR2 YSLEER. This CDR3 region has 16 residues. The CDR3 spells CASSQLHDANTGELFF. In DNA form, the CDR3 reads TGCGCCAGCAGCCAACTCCACGACGCGAACACCGGGGAGCTGTTTTTT.

In its sample, this clonotype was seen a few times. CDR3 loop: CASTKGGSSSYEQYF. In DNA form, the CDR3 reads TGTGCCAGCACTAAGGGGGGCTCCAGCTCCTACGAGCAGTACTTC. The V gene is TRBV28, the J gene TRBJ2-7; D could derive from TRBD1 or TRBD2 (6 bases each). Trimming stripped 7 bases from V and 0 bases from J, with 16 bases between. Germline V gives CDR1 MDHEN, CDR2 SYDVKM. The CDR3 is 15 residues long.

This clonotype came up a few times. Since a much larger clone is just one base distant, this may be a read error. The chain combines TRBV20-1 with TRBJ2-1, with TRBD2 identical over 9 bases. Germline lookup yields CDR1 DFQATT and CDR2 SNEGSKA (reference sequence). CDR3 length: 15 amino acids. The CDR3 DNA reads as TGCAGTGCTAGAGATCCGCTAGCGGGGTACAATGAGCAGTCCTTC. Its protein product is CSARDPLAGYNEQSF.

The chain has TRBV20-1 and TRBJ2-3; D gene ambiguous. CDR1 is DFQATT, CDR2 SNEGSKA, per germline (reference sequence). This CDR3 has 14 residues. The V end lost 2 bases, the J end lost 2 bases, and 11 bases lay between the germline ends. The CDR3 sequence: CSARNPEATDTQYF. The DNA for the CDR3 is TGCAGTGCTAGAAATCCTGAGGCCACAGATACGCAGTATTTT.

This clonotype was counted ten times or more. The chain employs TRBV5-1 and TRBJ2-3; no clear D. Trimming took off 6 bases at V and 1 base at J, with 9 bases between the two ends. Germline V CDR1 and CDR2: SGHRS, YFSETQ. The CDR3 is made up of 13 amino acids. The CDR3 spells CASMTGRTDTQYF. CDR3 DNA sequence: TGCGCCAGCATGACTGGACGCACAGATACGCAGTATTTT.

V and J are TRBV6-1 and TRBJ1-1; 7 bases match TRBD1. The CDR3 runs 15 residues. V dropped 5 bases and J dropped 4; count of bases not matched to a gene: 10. In germline, CDR1 is MNHNS, CDR2 SASEGT. CDR3 protein: CASSPSTGVVTEAFF. The CDR3 region has the DNA TGTGCCAGCAGTCCTTCTACAGGGGTGGTCACTGAAGCTTTCTTT.

This clonotype was seen more than once but under ten times. This chain links TRBV30 with TRBJ2-7, with 7 bases identical to TRBD2. Germline V gene sequence: CDR1 GTSNPN, CDR2 SVGIG (reference sequence). This CDR3 has 12 residues. The CDR3 DNA reads as TGTGTGCTCGGGAGGTCCTCCTACGAGCAGTACTTC. Protein sequence: CVLGRSSYEQYF.

Many counts were recorded for this clonotype. The J gene is TRBJ1-2, the V gene TRBV12-3 or TRBV12-4, with D uncertain. The CDR3 is 12 amino acids. The ends were cut back, 5 bases at V and 7 bases at J, with 11 bases in the middle. The CDR3 bases are TGTGCCAGCAGTCACCAGGATCGTGGCTACACCTTC. Translation: CASSHQDRGYTF.

The rearrangement uses TRBV12-3 or TRBV12-4 and TRBJ1-1; D not resolved. Trimming removed 6 bases at V and 7 bases at J, with 12 bases between. The CDR3 totals 12 residues. For the CDR3, the DNA is TGTGCCAGCAGCCCCGAAGGGTTTGAAGCTTTCTTT. Protein: CASSPEGFEAFF.

The J gene is TRBJ2-2, the V gene TRBV11-2, with D perhaps matching TRBD2 (5 bases). CDR3 length: 15 residues. Germline V gene data show CDR1 as SGHAT and CDR2 as FQNNGV. The V end lost 8 bases, the J end lost 1 base, and 14 bases lay between the germline ends. CDR3 protein: CASQIPGKNTGELFF. The DNA of the CDR3 is TGTGCCAGCCAAATCCCGGGGAAGAACACCGGGGAGCTGTTTTTT. The variable domain in full, with the rest retrieved from reference TRBV11-2 and TRBJ2-2, is EAGVAQSPRYKIIEKRQSVAFWCNPISGHATLYWYQQILGQGPKLLIQFQNNGVVDDSQLPKDRFSAERLKGVDSTLKIQPAKLEDSAVYLCASQIPGKNTGELFFGEGSRLTVL.

Only a few counts were recorded for this clonotype. The CDR3 loop reads CASSPRGRQGEQYF. The CDR3 coding sequence is TGTGCCAGCAGCCCCAGGGGGCGGCAAGGCGAGCAGTACTTC. V is TRBV7-2 and J is TRBJ2-7, with 8 bases fitting TRBD1. The CDR3 extends over 14 amino acids. Germline V lookup: CDR1 SGHTA, CDR2 FQGNSA. V trimming: 5 bases; J trimming: 6 bases; junction bases outside the gene matches: 9. The full variable domain, in which reference TRBV7-2 and TRBJ2-7 provide the parts outside the CDR3, is GAGVSQSPSNKVTEKGKDVELRCDPISGHTALYWYRQSLGQGLEFLIYFQGNSAPDKSGLPSDRFSAERTGGSVSTLTIQRTQQEDSAVYLCASSPRGRQGEQYFGPGTRLTVT.

The chain employs TRBV7-2 and TRBJ1-6; D uncertain. The germline V gene has CDR1 SGHTA and CDR2 FQGNSA. The CDR3 extends over 13 amino acids. V was pared by 1 base and J by 9 bases, with 7 bases between. The CDR3 DNA sequence: TGTGCCAGCAGCTTAGAGGGAGTTTCACCCCTCCACTTT. This codes for CASSLEGVSPLHF.

This clonotype occurred a few times. No conserved phenylalanine or tryptophan ends this CDR3, so it is likely a read error. The chain combines TRBV20-1 with TRBJ2-4, with a possible D match to TRBD2 (5 bases). The V end was cut by 3 bases, the J end by 2 bases, with 8 bases between. The CDR3 has 13 residues. Germline-derived CDR1 and CDR2 are DFQATT and SNEGSKA (reference sequence). CDR3 DNA: TGCAGTGCTAGGTGGGAGTCCAAAAACATTCAGTACCTC. The encoded protein is CSARWESKNIQYL.

The chain links TRBV4-1 to TRBJ2-1; 10 positions agree with TRBD1. The trim removed 4 bases at V and 4 bases at J, leaving 4 bases unmatched. Germline CDR1 is MGHRA and CDR2 is YSYEKL. The CDR3 extends over 15 amino acids. CDR3: CASSLPGQGYNEQFF. In DNA, the CDR3 is TGCGCCAGCAGCCTCCCGGGACAGGGGTACAATGAGCAGTTCTTC.

The J gene is TRBJ1-5, the V gene TRBV7-2; TRBD1 might be the D (5 bases). Germline CDR1 and CDR2: SGHTA and FQGNSA. V was pared by 1 base and J by 11 bases, with 18 bases between. The CDR3 extends over 15 amino acids. CDR3 nucleotides: TGTGCCAGCAGCTTAGAAGTCGCGGCAGGGAGGACCCAGCATTTT. Amino acids: CASSLEVAAGRTQHF.

The V and J genes are TRBV4-2 and TRBJ1-1; TRBD1 matches 7 bases. Germline CDR1 and CDR2: LGHNA and YNFKEQ. The CDR3 totals 15 residues. The V and J ends lost 0 bases and 3 bases, in that order; junction bases with no gene match: 4. CDR3 protein: CASSQETTGDTEAFF. CDR3 DNA: TGTGCCAGCAGCCAAGAGACCACAGGGGACACTGAAGCTTTCTTT.

This clonotype was seen a few times. The chain links TRBV2 to TRBJ2-5, with D hard to call. Germline V gene sequence: CDR1 SNHLY, CDR2 FYNNEI. The CDR3 has 11 amino acids. The V end was cut by 6 bases, the J end by 2 bases, with 4 bases between. The CDR3 region has the DNA TGTGCCAGCAGCAGGCAAGAGACCCAGTACTTC. As protein: CASSRQETQYF.

This clonotype was counted at least ten times. J is TRBJ2-1 and V is TRBV7-2, with a possible D match to TRBD2 (6 bases). CDR3 length: 14 amino acids. V lost 4 bases to trimming and J lost 6 bases, with 13 bases between them. Germline assignment: CDR1 SGHTA and CDR2 FQGNSA. CDR3 nucleotide sequence: TGTGCCAGCAGCTCCCCAGCGGGTAGCAATGAGCAGTTCTTC. Its translation: CASSSPAGSNEQFF.